This TCR beta chain emerged from a study of early T cells in non-severe SARS-CoV-2 infection. Study information: Unsorted whole-blood RNA was sequenced in bulk, leaving chains unpaired.

TCRdb called the 5' RACE reads again in MiXCR, with one record for every CDR3 protein. Of 65,000 to 85,000 distinct CDR3 sequences in the sample, less than 12% were seen once. The CDR3 extends over 15 amino acids. V was clipped by 4 bases and J by 2 bases; unmatched bases: 5. Per the germline V gene, CDR1 is SGHVS and CDR2 is FNYEAQ. The rearrangement links TRBV7-6 to TRBJ2-5, with 9 bases fitting TRBD1. This clonotype was obtained from an adult who was a healthcare worker with PCR-confirmed SARS-CoV-2 infection or an uninfected control (not recorded which). The source material was whole blood, sampled at baseline. The CDR3 DNA sequence: TGTGCCAGCAGCTATGGGACAGGGACGCAAGAGACCCAGTACTTC. It is translated as CASSYGTGTQETQYF.